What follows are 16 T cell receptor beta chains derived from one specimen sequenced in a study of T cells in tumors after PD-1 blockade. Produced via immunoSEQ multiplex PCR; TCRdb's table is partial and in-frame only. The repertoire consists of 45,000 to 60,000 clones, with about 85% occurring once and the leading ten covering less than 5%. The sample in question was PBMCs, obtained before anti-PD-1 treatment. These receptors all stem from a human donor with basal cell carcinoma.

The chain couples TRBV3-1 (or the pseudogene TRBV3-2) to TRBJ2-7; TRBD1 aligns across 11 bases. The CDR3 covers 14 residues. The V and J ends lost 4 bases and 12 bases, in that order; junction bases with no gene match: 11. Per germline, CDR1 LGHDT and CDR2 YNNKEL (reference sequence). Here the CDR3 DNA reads TGTGCCAGCAGCCTCCGGACAGGGGGCGGTCTTCTGTACTTC. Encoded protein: CASSLRTGGGLLYF.

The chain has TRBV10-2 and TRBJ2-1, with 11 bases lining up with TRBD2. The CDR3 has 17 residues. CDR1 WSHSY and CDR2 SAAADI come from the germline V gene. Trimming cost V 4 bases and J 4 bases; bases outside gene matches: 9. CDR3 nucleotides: TGCGCCAGCAGTGCTTCCAGGGGACTAGCGGAGTACAATGAGCAGTTCTTC. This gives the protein CASSASRGLAEYNEQFF.

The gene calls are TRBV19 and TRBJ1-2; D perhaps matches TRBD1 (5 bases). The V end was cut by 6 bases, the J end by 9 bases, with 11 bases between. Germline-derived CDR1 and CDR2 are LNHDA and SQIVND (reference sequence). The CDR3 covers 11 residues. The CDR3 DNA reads TGTGCCAGTAGCGACAGAGATCGCTACACCTTC. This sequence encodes CASSDRDRYTF.

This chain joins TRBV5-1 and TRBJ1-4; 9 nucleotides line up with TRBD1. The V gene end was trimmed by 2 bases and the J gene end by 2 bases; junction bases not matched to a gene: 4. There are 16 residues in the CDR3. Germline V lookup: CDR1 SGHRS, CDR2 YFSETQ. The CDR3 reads CASSLGQGRTNEKLFF. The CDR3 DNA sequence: TGCGCCAGCAGCTTAGGACAGGGGAGGACTAATGAAAAACTGTTTTTT.

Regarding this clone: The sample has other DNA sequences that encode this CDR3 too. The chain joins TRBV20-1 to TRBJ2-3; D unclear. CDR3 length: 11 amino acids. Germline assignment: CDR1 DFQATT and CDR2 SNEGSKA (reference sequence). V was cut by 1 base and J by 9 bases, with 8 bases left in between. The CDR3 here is CSARGGDTQYF. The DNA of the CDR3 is TGCAGTGCTAGAGGTGGTGACACGCAGTATTTT.

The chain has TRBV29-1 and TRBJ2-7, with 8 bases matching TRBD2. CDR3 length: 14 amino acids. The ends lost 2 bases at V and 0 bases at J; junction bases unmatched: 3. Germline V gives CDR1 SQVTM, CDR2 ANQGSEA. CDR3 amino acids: CSVETRGDSYEQYF. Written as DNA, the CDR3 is TGCAGCGTTGAAACGCGGGGGGACTCCTACGAGCAGTACTTC.

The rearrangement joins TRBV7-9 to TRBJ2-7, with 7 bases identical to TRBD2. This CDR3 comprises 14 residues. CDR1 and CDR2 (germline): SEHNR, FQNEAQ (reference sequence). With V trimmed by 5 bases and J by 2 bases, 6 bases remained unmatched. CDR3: CASSRRDYPYEQYF. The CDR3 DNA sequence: TGTGCCAGCAGCCGCCGGGACTACCCCTACGAGCAGTACTTC. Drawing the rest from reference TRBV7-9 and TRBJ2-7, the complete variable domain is DTGVSQNPRHKITKRGQNVTFRCDPISEHNRLYWYRQTLGQGPEFLTYFQNEAQLEKSRLLSDRFSAERPKGSFSTLEIQRTEQGDSAMYLCASSRRDYPYEQYFGPGTRLTVT.

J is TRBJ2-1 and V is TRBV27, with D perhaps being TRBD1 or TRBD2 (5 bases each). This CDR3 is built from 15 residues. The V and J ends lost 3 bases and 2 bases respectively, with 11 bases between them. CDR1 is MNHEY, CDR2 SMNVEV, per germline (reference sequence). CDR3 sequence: CASSFSRDPYNEQFF. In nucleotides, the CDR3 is TGTGCCAGCAGTTTTTCCCGGGACCCCTACAATGAGCAGTTCTTC.

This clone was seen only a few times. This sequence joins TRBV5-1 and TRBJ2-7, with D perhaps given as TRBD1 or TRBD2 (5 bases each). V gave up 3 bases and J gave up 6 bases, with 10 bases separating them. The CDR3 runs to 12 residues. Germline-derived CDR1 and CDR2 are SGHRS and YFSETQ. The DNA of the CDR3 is TGCGCCAGCAGCTCGGCAGGGAGCGAGCAGTACTTC. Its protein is CASSSAGSEQYF.

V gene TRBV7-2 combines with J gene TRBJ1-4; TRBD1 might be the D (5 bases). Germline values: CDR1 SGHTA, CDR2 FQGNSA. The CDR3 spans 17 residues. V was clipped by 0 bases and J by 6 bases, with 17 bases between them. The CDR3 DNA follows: TGTGCCAGCAGCTTAGCCCCGGGGAGTCTGGGGGATGAAAAACTGTTTTTT. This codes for CASSLAPGSLGDEKLFF.

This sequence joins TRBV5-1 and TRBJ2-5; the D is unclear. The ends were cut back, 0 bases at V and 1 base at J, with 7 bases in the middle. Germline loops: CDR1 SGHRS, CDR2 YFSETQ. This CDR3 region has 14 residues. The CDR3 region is CASSLGQFQETQYF. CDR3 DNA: TGCGCCAGCAGCTTGGGGCAGTTCCAAGAGACCCAGTACTTC.

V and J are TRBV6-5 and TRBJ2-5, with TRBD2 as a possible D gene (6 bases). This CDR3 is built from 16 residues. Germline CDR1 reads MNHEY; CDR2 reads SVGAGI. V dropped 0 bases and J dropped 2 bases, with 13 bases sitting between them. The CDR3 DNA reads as TGTGCCAGCAGTTACTCTCCTAGTGGGGGGCAAGAGACCCAGTACTTC. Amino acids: CASSYSPSGGQETQYF.

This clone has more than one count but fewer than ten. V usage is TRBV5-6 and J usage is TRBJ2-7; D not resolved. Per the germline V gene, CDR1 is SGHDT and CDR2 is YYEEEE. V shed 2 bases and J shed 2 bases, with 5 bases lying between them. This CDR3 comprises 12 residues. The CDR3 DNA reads TGTGCCAGCAGCTTAAGGGCCTACGAGCAGTACTTC. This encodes CASSLRAYEQYF.

In nucleotides, the CDR3 is TGCGCCAGCTGCCGGGGCGAATCGGTAGAGACCCAGTACTTC. Its protein product is CASCRGESVETQYF. The rearrangement joins TRBV5-1 to TRBJ2-5; D possibly uses TRBD1 or TRBD2 (5 bases each). Trimming removed 7 bases at V and 4 bases at J, with 17 bases between. Per germline, CDR1 SGHRS and CDR2 YFSETQ. This CDR3 comprises 14 residues.

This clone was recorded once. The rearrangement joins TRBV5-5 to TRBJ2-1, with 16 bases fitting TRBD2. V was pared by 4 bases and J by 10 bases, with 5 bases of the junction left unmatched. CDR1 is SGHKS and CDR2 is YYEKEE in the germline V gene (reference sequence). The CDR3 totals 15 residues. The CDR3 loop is CASSAGLAGGREQFF. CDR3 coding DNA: TGTGCCAGCAGCGCGGGACTAGCGGGGGGGCGAGAGCAGTTCTTC.

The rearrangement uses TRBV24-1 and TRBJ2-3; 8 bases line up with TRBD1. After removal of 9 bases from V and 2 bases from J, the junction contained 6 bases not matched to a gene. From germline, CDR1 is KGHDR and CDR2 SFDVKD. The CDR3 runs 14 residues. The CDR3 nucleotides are TGTGCCACCTCCGAGACAGGGGCCACAGATACGCAGTATTTT. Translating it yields CATSETGATDTQYF.